The rows below give T cell receptor beta chains drawn from one sample of a study of shared clonotypes between healthy human individuals. Only in-frame clones appear in the TCRdb table, and some are missing; sequencing was by immunoSEQ multiplex PCR. The sample yields around 510,000 clones, roughly 95% seen once. Material: naive CD4+ T cells sorted from blood. The receptors come from a woman between 25 and 40 years old in good health. Both conserved end residues are part of each CDR3. Each record gives: V gene, D gene, clone size, J gene, CDR3 protein, CDR3 DNA. A D gene is named only where the DNA matches it firmly. Only part of the rows carry a size: once, few, many, or a class if the clone is expanded.

TRBV7-2	.	.	TRBJ2-5	CASSLGGQQTQYF	TGTGCCAGCAGCTTAGGCGGACAGCAGACCCAGTACTTC
TRBV7-9	.	.	TRBJ1-1	CASSSPRVMNTEAFF	TGTGCCAGCAGCTCCCCCCGAGTAATGAACACTGAAGCTTTCTTT
TRBV5-1	TRBD2	.	TRBJ2-7	CASSAGLAGDEQYF	TGCGCCAGCAGCGCGGGACTAGCGGGAGACGAGCAGTACTTC
TRBV2	.	.	TRBJ1-1	CASSRASITEAFF	TGTGCCAGCAGTCGGGCCTCGATAACTGAAGCTTTCTTT
TRBV28	.	.	TRBJ1-1	CASSSRAGKAFF	TGTGCCAGCAGTAGTCGGGCGGGGAAAGCTTTCTTT
TRBV6-1	.	.	TRBJ1-5	CAIDSGSNQPQHF	TGTGCCATCGACTCAGGGAGCAATCAGCCCCAGCATTTT
TRBV11-2	.	once	TRBJ1-3	CASSLGGDRNTIYF	TGTGCCAGCAGCTTAGGAGGGGATCGAAACACCATATATTTT
TRBV19	.	.	TRBJ1-4	CASSISGEKLFF	TGTGCCAGTAGTATTTCGGGAGAAAAACTGTTTTTT
TRBV6-6	.	.	TRBJ1-2	CASSPGSGFINYGYTF	TGTGCCAGCAGTCCTGGGTCAGGGTTTATCAACTATGGCTACACCTTC
TRBV27	.	.	TRBJ1-1	CASSLDRGANTEAFF	TGTGCCAGCAGTTTAGATAGGGGCGCGAACACTGAAGCTTTCTTT
TRBV5-8	.	.	TRBJ2-3	CASSPGDPGDTQYF	TGTGCCAGCAGCCCGGGGGACCCTGGAGATACGCAGTATTTT
TRBV2	.	.	TRBJ1-2	CASSETQGPHGYTF	TGTGCCAGCAGTGAAACCCAGGGGCCACATGGCTACACCTTC
TRBV11-2	TRBD2	.	TRBJ2-1	CASSLDPIAGGRGEQFF	TGTGCCAGCAGCTTAGATCCTATAGCGGGAGGCCGTGGTGAGCAGTTCTTC
TRBV11-2	.	.	TRBJ2-1	CASSLGGVNNEQFF	TGTGCCAGCAGCTTAGGGGGGGTCAACAATGAGCAGTTCTTC
TRBV4-1	.	.	TRBJ2-3	CASSQPIGTDTQYF	TGCGCCAGCAGCCAACCAATCGGGACAGATACGCAGTATTTT
TRBV6-1	.	.	TRBJ2-7	CASSEPFGEQYF	TGTGCCAGCAGTGAACCCTTTGGGGAGCAGTACTTC
TRBV7-9	TRBD1	.	TRBJ2-5	CASSQTGVRMQETQYF	TGTGCCAGCAGTCAAACAGGGGTCCGAATGCAAGAGACCCAGTACTTC
TRBV5-1	.	.	TRBJ1-5	CASRTEEGWGPQHF	TGCGCCAGCAGGACCGAAGAGGGGTGGGGGCCCCAGCATTTT
TRBV28	.	.	TRBJ1-5	CASSPIPGQPQHF	TGTGCCAGCAGCCCCATCCCCGGGCAGCCCCAGCATTTT
TRBV20-1	.	.	TRBJ2-5	CSARPGETQYF	TGCAGTGCTAGACCCGGGGAGACCCAGTACTTC
TRBV28	TRBD2	.	TRBJ2-7	CASSSPGGGGGEQYF	TGTGCCAGCAGTTCGCCCGGGGGGGGCGGAGGCGAGCAGTACTTC
TRBV6-5	.	.	TRBJ2-7	CASSYSRQSNYEQYF	TGTGCCAGCAGTTACTCTAGACAGTCTAACTACGAGCAGTACTTC